Presented here are 15 T cell receptor beta chains from one specimen sequenced in a study of cytomegalovirus exposure and HLA in healthy donors. Vbeta (60) and Jbeta (13) primers were used in the PCR. The data were produced by immunoSEQ multiplex PCR, yet TCRdb's version contains in-frame clones alone and is incomplete. The sample has approximately 68,000 clones, and its top ten clones hold 7.5%. Sequenced sample: PBMCs. These receptor sequences come from a female donor in good health and CMV-seropositive.

The chain has TRBV9 and TRBJ1-1; D gene unclear. V lost 0 bases and J 4 bases, leaving 13 bases between the germline ends. This CDR3 has 15 residues. Germline V gene data show CDR1 as SGDLS and CDR2 as YYNGEE. CDR3 coding DNA: TGTGCCAGCAGCGTAGGGTTAGAACGGGGCACTGAAGCTTTCTTT. Protein product: CASSVGLERGTEAFF. Using reference TRBV9 and TRBJ1-1 for the parts outside the CDR3, the full variable domain is DSGVTQTPKHLITATGQRVTLRCSPRSGDLSVYWYQQSLDQGLQFLIQYYNGEERAKGNILERFSAQQFPDLHSELNLSSLELGDSALYFCASSVGLERGTEAFFGQGTRLTVV.

CDR3 loop: CASSLGKGAGYTF. CDR3 bases: TGTGCCAGCAGTTTAGGAAAGGGGGCGGGCTACACCTTC. V gene TRBV28 combines with J gene TRBJ1-2; 7 positions agree with TRBD1. V lost 2 bases to trimming and J lost 8 bases; unmatched junction nucleotides: 5. CDR3 length: 13 residues. From germline, CDR1 is MDHEN and CDR2 SYDVKM.

J is TRBJ2-1 and V is TRBV11-2, with D maybe TRBD2 (6 bases). V shed 5 bases and J shed 7 bases, with 15 bases lying between them. CDR1 and CDR2 (germline): SGHAT, FQNNGV. The CDR3 sequence is 14 residues long. As DNA, the CDR3 is TGTGCCAGCAGCCGCAACCTGGCGGGAAATGAGCAGTTCTTC. This translates into CASSRNLAGNEQFF.

The genes are TRBV5-1 and TRBJ2-3; TRBD2 matches 12 bases. V shed 2 bases, J shed 0 bases, and the junction held 13 bases outside the gene matches. The CDR3 has 20 residues. Germline V gene data show CDR1 as SGHRS and CDR2 as YFSETQ. CDR3 sequence (DNA): TGCGCCAGCAGCTTCCTCCCATCGCTAGCGGGGGGGCAAAGCACAGATACGCAGTATTTT. Encoded protein: CASSFLPSLAGGQSTDTQYF.

This chain joins TRBV6-5 and TRBJ2-1; 9 bases fit TRBD2. The germline CDR1 and CDR2 sequences are MNHEY and SVGAGI. V lost 0 bases, J lost 7 bases, and 4 bases stayed unmatched. The CDR3 sequence is 15 residues long. This CDR3 reads CASSYSTSGFNEQFF. In nucleotides, the CDR3 is TGTGCCAGCAGTTACTCGACTAGCGGATTTAATGAGCAGTTCTTC.

CDR3 sequence reads: CASSHWTSDYEQYF. CDR3 coding DNA: TGTGCCAGCAGCCACTGGACTAGCGACTACGAGCAGTACTTC. This chain joins TRBV13 and TRBJ2-7, with TRBD2 matching over 9 bases. V was clipped by 5 bases and J by 3 bases; unmatched bases: 5. The CDR3 is 14 residues long. The germline gives CDR1 PRHDT, CDR2 FYEKMQ (reference sequence).

This CDR3 reads CASIHAGGVGQPQHF. DNA of the CDR3: TGTGCCAGCATTCACGCGGGGGGGGTCGGACAGCCCCAGCATTTT. This chain uses TRBV28 with TRBJ1-5; weak D call: TRBD1 (5 bases). Germline V gives CDR1 MDHEN, CDR2 SYDVKM. The V end was cut by 7 bases, the J end by 7 bases, with 20 bases between. This CDR3 is built from 15 residues.

The gene calls are TRBV7-2 and TRBJ2-3, with D maybe TRBD2 (6 bases). There are 15 residues in the CDR3. Germline V gene sequence: CDR1 SGHTA, CDR2 FQGNSA. V was pared by 4 bases and J by 1 base, with 12 bases between. CDR3 region: CASSSWTGGTDTQYF. The CDR3 DNA reads TGTGCCAGCAGCTCCTGGACGGGGGGCACAGATACGCAGTATTTT. The variable domain in full, with the rest retrieved from reference TRBV7-2 and TRBJ2-3, is GAGVSQSPSNKVTEKGKDVELRCDPISGHTALYWYRQSLGQGLEFLIYFQGNSAPDKSGLPSDRFSAERTGGSVSTLTIQRTQQEDSAVYLCASSSWTGGTDTQYFGPGTRLTVL.

The chain has TRBV5-6 and TRBJ1-6; D might be TRBD1 (6 bases). V was shortened by 6 bases and J by 11 bases, with 18 bases between the two germline ends. The CDR3 has 14 residues. Germline assignment: CDR1 SGHDT and CDR2 YYEEEE. DNA of the CDR3: TGTGCCAGCACCCTGGGCACAGGGCAGGCACCCCTCCACTTT. Its protein product is CASTLGTGQAPLHF.

The J gene is TRBJ2-3, the V gene TRBV2, with 9 bases matching TRBD2. V trimming: 4 bases; J trimming: 2 bases; junction bases outside the gene matches: 7. This CDR3 has 16 residues. The germline gives CDR1 SNHLY, CDR2 FYNNEI. For the CDR3, the DNA is TGTGCCAGCAGTGGTGAGACTAGCGGATTCACAGATACGCAGTATTTT. This gives the protein CASSGETSGFTDTQYF.

A note on this clone: The missing conserved phenylalanine or tryptophan at the end of this CDR3 makes a read error likely. The DNA is left out, because the CDR3 cannot be placed on it with certainty; the CDR3 is given as TCRdb lists it. This rearrangement joins TRBV6-1 to TRBJ2-7; TRBD1, as called in the table, went unchecked against the DNA. Counting both end residues, the CDR3 totals 10 amino acids. CDR1 is MNHNS, CDR2 SASEGT, per germline. CDR3: CASSEVGHSI.

This chain connects TRBV5-1 to TRBJ2-5, with 11 bases matching TRBD2. The CDR3 runs 17 residues. Germline loops: CDR1 SGHRS, CDR2 YFSETQ. The V segment lost 8 bases and the J segment 4 bases; nucleotides outside the gene matches: 16. The CDR3 protein is CASSNSTRLAGRETQYF. In nucleotides, the CDR3 is TGCGCCAGTTCCAACTCTACCAGACTAGCGGGAAGAGAGACCCAGTACTTC. The variable domain in full, with the rest retrieved from reference TRBV5-1 and TRBJ2-5, is KAGVTQTPRYLIKTRGQQVTLSCSPISGHRSVSWYQQTPGQGLQFLFEYFSETQRNKGNFPGRFSGRQFSNSRSEMNVSTLELGDSALYLCASSNSTRLAGRETQYFGPGTRLLVL.

V usage is TRBV27 and J usage is TRBJ1-2; 9 nucleotides agree with TRBD1. V was pared by 4 bases and J by 5 bases, with 17 bases of the junction left unmatched. Germline values: CDR1 MNHEY, CDR2 SMNVEV (reference sequence). CDR3 size: 18 residues. The CDR3 loop reads CASSSIGTGITDRYGYTF. CDR3 coding DNA: TGTGCCAGCAGTTCAATAGGGACAGGGATTACCGATCGATATGGCTACACCTTC.

This CDR3 reads CASSRRLANPSYNEQFF. The CDR3 region has the DNA TGCGCCAGCAGCCGGAGACTAGCGAACCCTTCCTACAATGAGCAGTTCTTC. The chain recombines TRBV5-1 with TRBJ2-1; TRBD2 matches at 8 bases. The trim removed 4 bases at V and 1 base at J, leaving 10 bases unmatched. The CDR3 covers 17 residues. Germline V CDR1 and CDR2: SGHRS, YFSETQ.

V usage is TRBV19 and J usage is TRBJ1-5; a weak D match, TRBD1 (5 bases). Trimming shortened V by 6 bases and J by 0 bases, and 12 bases separated the two germline ends. From germline, CDR1 is LNHDA and CDR2 SQIVND (reference sequence). This CDR3 contains 15 residues. The CDR3 protein is CASSPGGFSNQPQHF. DNA for the CDR3: TGTGCCAGTAGCCCGGGGGGGTTTAGCAATCAGCCCCAGCATTTT.